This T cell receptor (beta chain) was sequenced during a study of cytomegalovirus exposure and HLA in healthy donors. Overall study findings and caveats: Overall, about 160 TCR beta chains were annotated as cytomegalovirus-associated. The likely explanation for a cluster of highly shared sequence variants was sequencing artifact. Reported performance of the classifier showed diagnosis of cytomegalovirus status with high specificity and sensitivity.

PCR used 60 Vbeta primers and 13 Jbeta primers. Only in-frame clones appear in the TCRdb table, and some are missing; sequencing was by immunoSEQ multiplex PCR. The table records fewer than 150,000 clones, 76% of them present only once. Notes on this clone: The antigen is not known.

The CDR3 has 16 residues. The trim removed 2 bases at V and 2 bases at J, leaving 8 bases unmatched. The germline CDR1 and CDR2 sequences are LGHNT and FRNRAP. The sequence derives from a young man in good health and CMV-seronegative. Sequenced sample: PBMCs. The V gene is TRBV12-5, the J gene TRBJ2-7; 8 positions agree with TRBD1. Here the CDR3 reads CASGLTRGQGAYEQYF. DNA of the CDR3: TGTGCTAGTGGTTTGACCCGCGGACAGGGAGCCTACGAGCAGTACTTC.